This T cell receptor (beta chain) was sequenced during a study of blood T cells in healthy people across ages. Study findings and constraints: The study lacked donor CMV status, which possibly confounded expanded clonotype changes. A roughly linear age-dependent decrease characterized TCR beta diversity per million T cells.

Next came a second PCR, run for about 7 to 11 cycles, which used a sample-barcoded 5' primer along with a J-beta primer mix. In TCRdb, the 5' RACE reads were re-called with MiXCR into one record per CDR3 protein. The profile shows fewer than 1,200,000 distinct CDR3 sequences, about 23% of them singletons. Concerning this clonotype itself: Antigen specificity is unknown.

A further study also used this sample, focusing on T cells of mothers and their children. Per that paper: Three mothers and their six children, all healthy Caucasians, donated. Mothers and children who were related shared slightly more overlap than unrelated pairs, but not significantly more.

Sequencing input: blood. The TCR originated in a girl aged 2-10 years in good health.

For the CDR3, the DNA is TGCGCCAGCCGCAATTATGCCACAGATACGCAGTATTTT. Its translation: CASRNYATDTQYF. The V call is TRBV4-1, the J call TRBJ2-3; no definite D call. Germline V gene lookup returns CDR1 MGHRA and CDR2 YSYEKL. Trimming took 8 bases from V and 2 from J, leaving 11 bases between them. CDR3 size: 13 residues.